These 21 T cell receptor beta chains came from one sample sequenced in a study of blood T cell repertoires in COVID-19. TCRdb's table, derived via immunoSEQ multiplex PCR, lists solely in-frame clones and lacks some. Of 55,000 to 75,000 clones in the sample, 79% were seen once. The sequencing input was peripheral blood. The origin of the receptors is a man in his fifties or sixties with acute or convalescent COVID-19.

The gene calls are TRBV9 and TRBJ2-1, with 14 bases lining up with TRBD2. Germline trimming cut 4 bases from V and 4 bases from J; bases unmatched to any gene: 13. The CDR3 sequence is 19 residues long. From germline, CDR1 is SGDLS and CDR2 YYNGEE. CDR3 nucleotides: TGTGCCAGCAGCTCTTTGGGACTAGCGGGAGCTGGGGTATACAATGAGCAGTTCTTC. This gives the protein CASSSLGLAGAGVYNEQFF.

The chain has TRBV11-2 and TRBJ2-3, with D unresolved. V was cut by 4 bases and J by 6 bases, with 2 bases left in between. The CDR3 has 10 residues. Germline lookup yields CDR1 SGHAT and CDR2 FQNNGV. The CDR3 nucleotides are TGTGCCAGCAGCTCGGATACGCAGTATTTT. Protein sequence: CASSSDTQYF.

This clone was seen a few times. The rearrangement links TRBV2 to TRBJ1-1; D is possibly TRBD1 (6 bases). The CDR3 loop spans 13 amino acids. Germline V lookup: CDR1 SNHLY, CDR2 FYNNEI. Trimming removed 8 bases from V and 0 bases from J, with 10 bases in between. The CDR3 sequence: CASHRAMNTEAFF. The CDR3 DNA follows: TGTGCCAGCCACAGGGCCATGAACACTGAAGCTTTCTTT.

The genes are TRBV19 and TRBJ2-5; D not resolved. Germline V gene data show CDR1 as LNHDA and CDR2 as SQIVND (reference sequence). The length of the CDR3 is 12 residues. V was trimmed by 5 bases and J by 7 bases, leaving 11 bases between them. DNA for the CDR3: TGTGCCAGTAGTGCCCGGAGAGGGACCCAGTACTTC. Translation gives CASSARRGTQYF.

The CDR3 bases are TGTGCCAGCAGCGATAGCGGGAGCACCTACAATGAGCAGTTCTTC. Its translation: CASSDSGSTYNEQFF. The chain carries TRBV9 and TRBJ2-1; 9 positions match TRBD2. Per germline, CDR1 SGDLS and CDR2 YYNGEE. After removal of 3 bases from V and 2 bases from J, the junction contained 3 bases not matched to a gene. This CDR3 is 15 amino acids long.

The chain links TRBV28 to TRBJ1-2; D remains ambiguous. Deletions cut 4 bases from V and 4 bases from J, with 7 bases between. The CDR3 spans 12 residues. CDR1 is MDHEN, CDR2 SYDVKM, per germline. The CDR3 protein is CASSSRFYGYTF. In DNA, the CDR3 is TGTGCCAGCAGTTCTCGTTTCTATGGCTACACCTTC.

The J gene is TRBJ2-1, the V gene TRBV11-3, with 7 bases aligning to TRBD2. The CDR3 spans 14 residues. V lost 5 bases to trimming and J lost 3 bases; unmatched junction nucleotides: 4. The V gene's germline CDR1 is SGHNT and CDR2 YENEEA. For the CDR3, the DNA is TGTGCCAGCAGCGCGGGGGTGAACTACAATGAGCAGTTCTTC. Its translation is CASSAGVNYNEQFF.

The chain combines TRBV3-1 (or the pseudogene TRBV3-2) with TRBJ1-2; D is unclear. Deletions cut 0 bases from V and 3 bases from J, with 5 bases between. The CDR3 sequence is 13 residues long. Germline-derived CDR1 and CDR2 are LGHDT and YNNKEL (reference sequence). The CDR3 spells CASSQDADYGYTF. The CDR3 DNA reads as TGTGCCAGCAGCCAAGATGCAGACTATGGCTACACCTTC.

J is TRBJ2-1 and V is TRBV5-5; D possibly corresponds to TRBD2 (5 bases). In germline, CDR1 is SGHKS, CDR2 YYEKEE (reference sequence). The CDR3 is made up of 14 amino acids. Trimming left V 4 bases short and J 12 bases short, with 20 bases between. The CDR3 DNA reads TGTGCCAGCAGCATAGGACTCCTCGAATTCGTGCAGTTCTTC. It codes for CASSIGLLEFVQFF.

The chain recombines TRBV14 with TRBJ1-4, with 7 positions matching TRBD1. After removal of 1 base from V and 3 bases from J, the junction contained 5 bases not matched to a gene. Germline V gene sequence: CDR1 SGHDN, CDR2 FVKESK. The CDR3 covers 16 residues. For the CDR3, the DNA is TGTGCCAGCAGCCAAGGGACAGGCCAGCCTAATGAAAAACTGTTTTTT. Its protein product is CASSQGTGQPNEKLFF.

The genes are TRBV5-1 and TRBJ2-5; 7 positions match TRBD1. Per the germline V gene, CDR1 is SGHRS and CDR2 is YFSETQ. Losses at the gene ends were 2 bases for V and 5 bases for J; bases not matched to a gene: 3. The CDR3 is 13 residues long. In nucleotides, the CDR3 is TGCGCCAGCAGCTTAACAGGGGCGGAGACCCAGTACTTC. Amino acid sequence: CASSLTGAETQYF.

V gene TRBV6-2 or TRBV6-3 combines with J gene TRBJ1-2; 9 nucleotides align to TRBD1. The CDR3 covers 19 residues. V trimming: 2 bases; J trimming: 4 bases; junction bases outside the gene matches: 17. Germline-derived CDR1 and CDR2 are MNHEY and SVGEGT. The CDR3 sequence: CASSYDQTGGSRSSYGYTF. CDR3 sequence (DNA): TGTGCCAGCAGTTACGACCAGACAGGGGGAAGTCGTTCGTCCTATGGCTACACCTTC.

J is TRBJ2-5 and V is TRBV19; D not certain. The V end lost 5 bases, the J end lost 1 base, and 5 bases lay between the germline ends. Looked up from germline, CDR1 is LNHDA and CDR2 is SQIVND (reference sequence). The CDR3 is 12 amino acids. The CDR3 DNA sequence: TGTGCCAGTAGTCTTCCCCAAGAGACCCAGTACTTC. Its protein product is CASSLPQETQYF.

CDR3 in DNA: TGTGCCAGCCTAGGTACGGGAGGTAATGAAAAACTGTTTTTT. Translating gives CASLGTGGNEKLFF. The chain uses TRBV2 and TRBJ1-4; the D is unclear. The CDR3 spans 14 residues. V was shortened by 8 bases and J by 4 bases, with 14 bases between the two germline ends. Germline CDR1 is SNHLY and CDR2 is FYNNEI.

The chain recombines TRBV5-1 with TRBJ1-2; weak D call: TRBD1 (6 bases). V gave up 0 bases and J gave up 4 bases, with 16 bases separating them. Germline assignment: CDR1 SGHRS and CDR2 YFSETQ. This CDR3 has 16 amino acids. CDR3: CASSLGRRQAIYGYTF. For the CDR3, the DNA is TGCGCCAGCAGCTTGGGACGGAGACAGGCCATCTATGGCTACACCTTC.

The J gene is TRBJ2-5, the V gene TRBV13; 12 positions agree with TRBD1. The length of the CDR3 is 16 residues. The ends lost 3 bases at V and 4 bases at J; junction bases unmatched: 6. CDR1 PRHDT and CDR2 FYEKMQ come from the germline V gene (reference sequence). The chain's CDR3 is CASSFYRDRGRETQYF. The CDR3 coding sequence is TGTGCCAGCAGCTTCTACCGGGACAGGGGGCGAGAGACCCAGTACTTC.

The rearrangement uses TRBV5-1 and TRBJ2-3; D is unresolved. The CDR3 consists of 15 residues. Deletions cut 7 bases from V and 0 bases from J, with 15 bases between. Germline V CDR1 and CDR2: SGHRS, YFSETQ. The CDR3 here is CASYLSRLSTDTQYF. The CDR3, as DNA: TGCGCCAGCTATCTTTCTCGTCTCAGCACAGATACGCAGTATTTT.

This rearrangement joins TRBV3-1 (or the pseudogene TRBV3-2) to TRBJ2-7; 7 bases are a match to TRBD2. Germline CDR1 is LGHDT and CDR2 is YNNKEL (reference sequence). After removal of 4 bases from V and 2 bases from J, the junction contained 11 bases not matched to a gene. The CDR3 runs 16 residues. DNA of the CDR3: TGTGCCAGCAGCCCTGGAATATGGCGGGAGCCCTACGAGCAGTACTTC. Translating gives CASSPGIWREPYEQYF.

This sequence joins TRBV7-9 and TRBJ2-7; D might be TRBD1 (6 bases). Germline CDR1 and CDR2: SEHNR and FQNEAQ (reference sequence). V lost 4 bases and J lost 6, with 22 bases in between. The CDR3 contains 16 residues. CDR3 in amino acids: CASSSLAGVLGAEQYF. The DNA for the CDR3 is TGTGCCAGCAGCTCCCTAGCAGGGGTGCTGGGAGCCGAGCAGTACTTC.

This chain connects TRBV14 to TRBJ2-1; D perhaps matches TRBD1 (7 bases). The CDR3 length is 16 residues. The V gene's germline CDR1 is SGHDN and CDR2 FVKESK. Trimming took off 4 bases at V and 0 bases at J, with 13 bases between the two ends. The CDR3 DNA follows: TGTGCCAGCAGCCTCCGGGGGACAGCCTCCTACAATGAGCAGTTCTTC. Its translation is CASSLRGTASYNEQFF.

The V call is TRBV29-1, the J call TRBJ2-6, with 8 bases lining up with TRBD1. Germline V gene data show CDR1 as SQVTM and CDR2 as ANQGSEA. The CDR3 is made up of 16 amino acids. V was clipped by 7 bases and J by 2 bases; unmatched bases: 10. This CDR3 is CSAAGQGNPGANVLTF. The CDR3 coding sequence is TGCAGCGCCGCCGGACAGGGTAACCCTGGGGCCAACGTCCTGACTTTC.